Sequencing of this TCR beta chain was carried out in a study of T cell clones after liver transplantation. Across the study: Samples came from ITN030ST, which attempted immunosuppression withdrawal within 2 years of liver transplantation. Third-party-reactive TCRbeta sequences from pre-transplant mixed lymphocyte reactions served as antigen-independent comparators. HCV positivity affected three of eight recipients; the rest lacked autoimmune or viral indications.

This CDR3 has 14 amino acids. From germline, CDR1 is LNHNV and CDR2 YYDKDF (reference sequence). V was cut by 6 bases and J by 5 bases, with 13 bases left in between. The table came from immunoSEQ multiplex PCR; TCRdb's copy has only in-frame clones and leaves some out. The data show 50,000 or so clones, about 86% seen once. Thawed unstimulated PBMCs were FACS-sorted by CD3, CD4 and CD8 into two populations. The input for sequencing was CD8+ T cells from blood, taken 12 months after liver transplant. The chain combines TRBV15 with TRBJ2-2, with a tentative D call TRBD1 (5 bases). The receptor was isolated from a human patient who received a liver transplant. Among the T cells, some may be from the graft donor. CDR3 sequence reads: CATSQGLLTGELFF. For the CDR3, the DNA is TGTGCCACCAGTCAGGGTTTACTGACCGGGGAGCTGTTTTTT. Using reference TRBV15 and TRBJ2-2 for the parts outside the CDR3, the full variable domain is DAMVIQNPRYQVTQFGKPVTLSCSQTLNHNVMYWYQQKSSQAPKLLFHYYDKDFNNEADTPDNFQSRRPNTSFCFLDIRSPGLGDTAMYLCATSQGLLTGELFFGEGSRLTVL.